This TCR beta chain was sequenced during a study of blood T cell repertoires in COVID-19. TCRdb's copy holds only in-frame clones and misses some; the assay was immunoSEQ multiplex PCR. The sample contains about 210,000 clones, more than 65% of which appear only once. V lost 3 bases to trimming and J lost 4 bases; unmatched junction nucleotides: 5. The CDR3 consists of 15 residues. Germline CDR1 SGHAT, CDR2 FQNNGV. The rearrangement joins TRBV11-2 to TRBJ2-5, with 10 bases identical to TRBD2. The sequencing input was peripheral blood. The sequence came from a man aged 35 to 55 who had recovered from COVID-19. Here the CDR3 DNA reads TGTGCCAGCAGCTTGGCCGGGACTAGCGCAGAGACCCAGTACTTC. Its translation: CASSLAGTSAETQYF.